The subject of this entry is one T cell receptor (beta chain). The antigen remains unidentified. RNA amounts of roughly 0.45 to 1 ug underwent reverse transcription with random hexamers. Multiplex immunoSEQ PCR targeted 54 Vbeta and 13 Jbeta TCR beta segments. TCRdb redid the calling of the immunoSEQ multiplex PCR reads with MiXCR, one entry per CDR3 protein. The data contain a few hundred thousand distinct CDR3 sequences, approximately 81% of them seen just once; the ten biggest clones take up around 0.12%. The V gene lost 0 bases and the J gene lost 1 base, with 8 bases spanning the gap. Per germline, CDR1 SQVTM and CDR2 ANQGSEA. The CDR3 sequence is 14 residues long. The data belong to a study of CD8 T cells in Susac syndrome. General study points: By the study's own acknowledgment, its TCR sequencing and HLA analysis included relatively few individuals.

CD8+ and CD4+ T cells taken from blood had their TCR beta sequenced. Negative isolation yielded CD4+ and CD8+ T cells, and FACS enriched TEMRA cells. The chain has TRBV29-1 and TRBJ2-3; tentatively, D is TRBD2 (6 bases). Sequenced input: CD8+ T cells from PBMCs. This clonotype was obtained from a human donor with multiple sclerosis. This chain's CDR3 is CSVEDSGGTDTQYF. The CDR3 region has the DNA TGCAGCGTTGAAGATTCGGGGGGCACAGATACGCAGTATTTT.